Included here is one TCR beta chain sequence, with context. Antigen unknown. This record belongs to a study of cytomegalovirus exposure and HLA in healthy donors. For the study at large: As released early, the data held some 85 million unique TCRs from HLA-typed donors. Findings and limits, study-wide: Follow-up analysis later connected one missense variant in DCLRE1C with trimming of TCR beta V- and J-genes. The authors later found most CMV-associated TCR beta chains appeared HLA-restricted.

Unmatched junction bases numbered 4, after V lost 3 bases and J lost 13 bases. Germline CDR1 and CDR2: SGHKS and YYEKEE (reference sequence). The CDR3 has 11 amino acids. The primer mix had 60 Vbeta and 13 Jbeta primers. Assay: immunoSEQ multiplex PCR; the TCRdb copy retains only in-frame clones and omits some. The sample has around 170,000 clones, 65% to 85% seen once. The TCR was taken from a woman aged 45-65 years in good health and CMV-seropositive. The rearrangement joins TRBV5-5 to TRBJ1-1, with TRBD1 matching 9 bases. Sequencing used PBMCs. CDR3 nucleotide sequence: TGTGCCAGCAGCTCGGACAGGGGCGATTTCTTT. Translation gives CASSSDRGDFF.